This T cell receptor beta chain was captured by sequencing in a study of OX40 agonist ivuxolimab in advanced cancers. As concerns this clone: What it binds is not known.

Assay: immunoSEQ multiplex PCR; the TCRdb copy retains only in-frame clones and omits some. The sample records tens of thousands of clones, around 83% being singletons. Study-wide results and caveats: Blood T cells, both CD4+ and CD8+, expanded clonally by week 6 at 0.1 to 3.0 mg/kg.

The sequence was obtained from an adult with an advanced solid tumor such as melanoma, head and neck, liver or kidney cancer. The material was CD4+ or CD8+ T cells sorted from blood, obtained in a trial of the OX40 agonist ivuxolimab.

CDR3 protein: CSVSTGANQPQHF. The DNA of the CDR3 is TGCAGCGTTTCGACAGGAGCGAATCAGCCCCAGCATTTT. The chain employs TRBV29-1 and TRBJ1-5; tentatively, D is TRBD1 (6 bases). CDR3 size: 13 residues. Germline loops: CDR1 SQVTM, CDR2 ANQGSEA. Trimming shortened V by 5 bases and J by 4 bases, and 12 bases separated the two germline ends.